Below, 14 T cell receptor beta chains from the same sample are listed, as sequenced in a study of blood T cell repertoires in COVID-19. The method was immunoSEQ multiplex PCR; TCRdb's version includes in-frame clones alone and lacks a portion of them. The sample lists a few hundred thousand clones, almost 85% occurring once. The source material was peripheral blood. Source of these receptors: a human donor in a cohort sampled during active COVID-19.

The CDR3 nucleotides read TGTGCCAGCAGCTTCTATGAAAAACTGTTTTTT. Amino acid sequence: CASSFYEKLFF. The chain links TRBV7-9 to TRBJ1-4; the D is unclear. CDR3 length equals 11 residues. With 3 bases removed from V and 6 bases from J, the gap between germline ends came to 2 bases. The germline CDR1 and CDR2 sequences are SEHNR and FQNEAQ (reference sequence). Complete variable domain (other parts from reference TRBV7-9 and TRBJ1-4): DTGVSQNPRHKITKRGQNVTFRCDPISEHNRLYWYRQTLGQGPEFLTYFQNEAQLEKSRLLSDRFSAERPKGSFSTLEIQRTEQGDSAMYLCASSFYEKLFFGSGTQLSVL.

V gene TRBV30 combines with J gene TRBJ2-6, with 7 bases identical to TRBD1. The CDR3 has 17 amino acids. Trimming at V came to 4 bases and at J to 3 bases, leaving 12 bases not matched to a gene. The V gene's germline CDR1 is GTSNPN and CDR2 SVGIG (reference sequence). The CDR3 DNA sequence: TGTGCCTGGAACAGGGGCCTCTCCGGGTTTGGGGCCAACGTCCTGACTTTC. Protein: CAWNRGLSGFGANVLTF.

CDR3 loop: CASSSGQGTSPLHF. In DNA form, the CDR3 reads TGCGCCAGCTCCTCGGGACAGGGGACTTCACCCCTCCACTTT. This sequence joins TRBV5-1 and TRBJ1-6; 10 positions agree with TRBD1. Germline values: CDR1 SGHRS, CDR2 YFSETQ. The CDR3 has 14 amino acids. V lost 7 bases and J lost 9; bases outside the gene matches: 7.

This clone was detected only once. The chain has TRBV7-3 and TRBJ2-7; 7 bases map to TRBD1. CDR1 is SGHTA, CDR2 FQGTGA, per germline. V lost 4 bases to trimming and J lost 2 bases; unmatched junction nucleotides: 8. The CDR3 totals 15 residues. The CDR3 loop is CASSYEQGPPYEQYF. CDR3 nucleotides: TGTGCCAGCAGCTACGAACAGGGGCCACCCTACGAGCAGTACTTC.

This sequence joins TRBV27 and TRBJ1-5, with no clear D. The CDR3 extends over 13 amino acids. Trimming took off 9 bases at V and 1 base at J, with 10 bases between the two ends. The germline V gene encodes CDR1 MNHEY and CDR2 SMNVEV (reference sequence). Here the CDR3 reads CASDRTSNQPQHF. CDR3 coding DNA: TGTGCCAGTGATAGAACCAGCAATCAGCCCCAGCATTTT.

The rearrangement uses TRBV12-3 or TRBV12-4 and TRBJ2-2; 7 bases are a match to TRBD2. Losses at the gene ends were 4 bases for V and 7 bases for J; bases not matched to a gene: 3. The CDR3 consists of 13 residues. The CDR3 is CASSWASGGELFF. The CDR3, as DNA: TGTGCCAGCAGTTGGGCTAGCGGCGGGGAGCTGTTTTTT.

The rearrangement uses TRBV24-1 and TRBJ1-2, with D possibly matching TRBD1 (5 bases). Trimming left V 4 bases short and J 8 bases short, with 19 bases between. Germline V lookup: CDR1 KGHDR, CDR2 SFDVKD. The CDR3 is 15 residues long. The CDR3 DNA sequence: TGTGCCACCAGTGAATCCCCGGAGGGGCGGGAAGGCTACACCTTC. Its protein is CATSESPEGREGYTF.

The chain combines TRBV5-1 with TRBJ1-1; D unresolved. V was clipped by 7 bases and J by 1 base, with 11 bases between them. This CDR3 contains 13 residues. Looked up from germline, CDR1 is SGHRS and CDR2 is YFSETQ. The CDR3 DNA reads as TGCGCCAGCGGCTCGACACCGAACACTGAAGCTTTCTTT. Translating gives CASGSTPNTEAFF.

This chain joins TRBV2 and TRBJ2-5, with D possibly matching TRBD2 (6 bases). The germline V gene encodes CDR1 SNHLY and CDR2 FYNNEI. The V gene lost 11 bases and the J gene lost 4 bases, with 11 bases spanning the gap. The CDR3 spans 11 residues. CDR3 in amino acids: CAGQGGETQYF. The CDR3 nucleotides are TGTGCCGGCCAGGGAGGAGAGACCCAGTACTTC.

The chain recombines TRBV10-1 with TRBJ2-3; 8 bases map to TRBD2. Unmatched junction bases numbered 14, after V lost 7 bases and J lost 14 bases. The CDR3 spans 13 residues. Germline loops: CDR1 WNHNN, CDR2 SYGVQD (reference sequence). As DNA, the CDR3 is TGCGCCAGCACCCCCCGGGAAGCGGGGGTGCCGTATTTT. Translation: CASTPREAGVPYF.

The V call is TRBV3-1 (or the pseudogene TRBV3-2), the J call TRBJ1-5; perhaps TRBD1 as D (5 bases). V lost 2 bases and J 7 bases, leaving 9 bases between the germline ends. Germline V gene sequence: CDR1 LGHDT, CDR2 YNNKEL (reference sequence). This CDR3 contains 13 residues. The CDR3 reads CASSQQGGQPQHF. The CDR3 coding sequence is TGTGCCAGCAGCCAACAGGGAGGGCAGCCCCAGCATTTT.

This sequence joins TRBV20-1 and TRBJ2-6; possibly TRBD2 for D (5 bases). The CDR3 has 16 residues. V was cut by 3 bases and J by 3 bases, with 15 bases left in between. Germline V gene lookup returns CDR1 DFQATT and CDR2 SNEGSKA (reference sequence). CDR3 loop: CSASTGIHYGANVLTF. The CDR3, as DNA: TGCAGTGCTAGTACCGGGATTCACTATGGGGCCAACGTCCTGACTTTC.

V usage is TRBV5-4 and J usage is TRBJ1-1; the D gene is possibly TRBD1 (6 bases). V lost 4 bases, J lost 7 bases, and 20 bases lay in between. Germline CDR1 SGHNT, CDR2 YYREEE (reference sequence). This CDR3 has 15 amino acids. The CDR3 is CASSTEQGPSGEAFF. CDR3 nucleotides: TGTGCCAGCAGCACTGAACAGGGTCCTTCGGGTGAAGCTTTCTTT.

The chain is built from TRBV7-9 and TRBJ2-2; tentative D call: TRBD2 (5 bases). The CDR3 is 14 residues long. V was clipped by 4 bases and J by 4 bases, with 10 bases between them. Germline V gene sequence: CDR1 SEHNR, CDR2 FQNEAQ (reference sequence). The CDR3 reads CASSSFGVTGELFF. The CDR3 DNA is TGTGCCAGCAGCTCCTTCGGGGTCACCGGGGAGCTGTTTTTT. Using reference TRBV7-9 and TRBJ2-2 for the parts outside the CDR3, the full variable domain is DTGVSQNPRHKITKRGQNVTFRCDPISEHNRLYWYRQTLGQGPEFLTYFQNEAQLEKSRLLSDRFSAERPKGSFSTLEIQRTEQGDSAMYLCASSSFGVTGELFFGEGSRLTVL.